This note documents a single T cell receptor beta chain sequence. Its matching antigen is unknown. This sample stems from a study of graft-versus-host responses after intestinal transplantation. Study-level background: The recipients all started with anti-thymocyte globulin induction and then took tacrolimus and steroids for around three years. Study-wide points: Marrow from the recipient contained GvH clones, some of which had appeared first in ileum or blood.

Clones were sequenced by immunoSEQ multiplex PCR, and TCRdb holds only the in-frame ones, with some missing. The sample shows about 36,000 clones, roughly 94% of them seen only once. Germline V gene lookup returns CDR1 SGHNT and CDR2 YYREEE (reference sequence). This CDR3 contains 15 residues. With 2 bases removed from V and 2 bases from J, the gap between germline ends came to 13 bases. The chain links TRBV5-4 to TRBJ1-2, with D possibly TRBD1 on 5 matching bases. Sequencing used unstimulated CD4+ T cells sorted from spleen or lymph node cells, obtained before transplant. This TCR was sampled from a human donor who was the organ donor for an intestinal transplant. As DNA, the CDR3 is TGTGCCAGCAGCTTAACAGGAAGCTCAAACTATGGCTACACCTTC. This codes for CASSLTGSSNYGYTF.